One and the same sample provided the 22 T cell receptor beta chains below, sequenced in a study of beta chain features in type 1 diabetes. cDNA synthesis used the whole RNA isolate, giving expressed TCRB sequences. This table comes from immunoSEQ multiplex PCR, and its TCRdb copy is limited to in-frame clones, with some not included. This table has around 150,000 clones, about 8.3% appearing once. Study-wide findings and caveats: For Type 1 diabetes patients, all four CD4+ subsets carried TCRB CDR3s that were moderately but significantly shorter.

The antigens these receptors bind are not known. Sequenced input: central memory CD4+ T cells from blood. Receptor source: a young woman with type 1 diabetes.

The CDR3 DNA follows: TGCGCCAGCAGCTTGACACTAGCGGGAGCAGAGACCCAGTACTTC. Translation gives CASSLTLAGAETQYF. The V gene is TRBV5-1, the J gene TRBJ2-5; 11 bases match TRBD2. This CDR3 is 15 amino acids long. Germline trimming cut 1 base from V and 4 bases from J; bases unmatched to any gene: 3. Germline values: CDR1 SGHRS, CDR2 YFSETQ.

This clone was counted only a few times. In DNA form, the CDR3 reads TGTGCCAGCAGCCCCCCACCAACCGGGACAGACTATGGCTACACCTTC. Its translation: CASSPPPTGTDYGYTF. The V and J genes are TRBV4-2 and TRBJ1-2, with 7 bases aligning to TRBD1. CDR1 LGHNA and CDR2 YNFKEQ come from the germline V gene. The trim removed 4 bases at V and 3 bases at J, leaving 11 bases unmatched. The CDR3 covers 16 residues.

This clone has a handful of counts. V and J are TRBV7-2 and TRBJ1-5; D is unresolved. From germline, CDR1 is SGHTA and CDR2 FQGNSA. The CDR3 contains 14 residues. Trimming shortened V by 6 bases and J by 4 bases, and 13 bases separated the two germline ends. The CDR3, as DNA: TGTGCCAGCAGATTCGGAGGGCAAAATCAGCCCCAGCATTTT. Translating it yields CASRFGGQNQPQHF. Filled out from reference TRBV7-2 and TRBJ1-5, the complete variable domain reads GAGVSQSPSNKVTEKGKDVELRCDPISGHTALYWYRQSLGQGLEFLIYFQGNSAPDKSGLPSDRFSAERTGGSVSTLTIQRTQQEDSAVYLCASRFGGQNQPQHFGDGTRLSIL.

This clone appeared a few times. CDR3 DNA: TGTGCCGAGGGGGGGACCCCCTACGAGCAGTACTTC. The encoded protein is CAEGGTPYEQYF. The chain carries TRBV10-3 and TRBJ2-7, with D possibly being TRBD2 (7 bases). CDR1 ENHRY and CDR2 SYGVKD come from the germline V gene. V lost 11 bases and J 2 bases, leaving 13 bases between the germline ends. The CDR3 has 12 residues.

The rearrangement links TRBV11-2 to TRBJ1-6; D remains ambiguous. Germline V lookup: CDR1 SGHAT, CDR2 FQNNGV. CDR3 size: 13 residues. Trimming shortened V by 5 bases and J by 9 bases, and 11 bases separated the two germline ends. The CDR3 DNA sequence: TGTGCCAGCAGCCAAGATCGGAGTTCACCCCTCCACTTT. This gives the protein CASSQDRSSPLHF.

The V call is TRBV5-4, the J call TRBJ2-7, with D tentatively TRBD1 (5 bases). The CDR3 sequence is 13 residues long. V lost 5 bases and J lost 1, with 10 bases in between. The V gene's germline CDR1 is SGHNT and CDR2 YYREEE (reference sequence). The CDR3 DNA reads as TGTGCCAGCAGTTTACAGGATTCCTACGAGCAGTACTTC. Protein product: CASSLQDSYEQYF.

This chain joins TRBV7-8 and TRBJ2-7, with D possibly matching TRBD1 (6 bases). V was pared by 0 bases and J by 2 bases, with 11 bases between. CDR1 is SGHVS, CDR2 FQNEAQ, per germline. The CDR3 is 15 amino acids. This chain's CDR3 is CASSLAAGQTYEQYF. CDR3 coding DNA: TGTGCCAGCAGCTTAGCGGCAGGACAGACCTACGAGCAGTACTTC.

Only a few counts were recorded for this clone. The V and J genes are TRBV7-2 and TRBJ2-7; D perhaps matches TRBD2 (5 bases). The CDR3 totals 14 residues. The germline CDR1 and CDR2 sequences are SGHTA and FQGNSA. The V end was cut by 5 bases, the J end by 2 bases, with 13 bases between. The CDR3 is CASSADYNAYEQYF. CDR3 bases: TGTGCCAGCAGCGCAGACTACAATGCCTACGAGCAGTACTTC.

This clone was counted only a few times. The rearrangement uses TRBV7-2 and TRBJ2-7, with 7 bases lining up with TRBD2. The V and J ends lost 0 bases and 7 bases, in that order; junction bases with no gene match: 0. Germline CDR1 and CDR2: SGHTA and FQGNSA. This CDR3 region has 12 residues. The CDR3 spells CASSLAGREQYF. CDR3 bases: TGTGCCAGCAGCTTAGCCGGGAGGGAGCAGTACTTC.

V usage is TRBV5-4 and J usage is TRBJ2-7, with 10 bases matching TRBD1. With 3 bases clipped from V and 6 bases from J, the junction kept 0 bases outside the gene matches. Germline V gene sequence: CDR1 SGHNT, CDR2 YYREEE (reference sequence). The CDR3 sequence is 12 residues long. The CDR3 sequence is CASSWTGGEQYF. The CDR3 DNA reads TGTGCCAGCAGCTGGACAGGGGGCGAGCAGTACTTC.

The chain employs TRBV7-9 and TRBJ1-4; tentative D call: TRBD1 (6 bases). Trimming shortened V by 5 bases and J by 8 bases, and 15 bases separated the two germline ends. This CDR3 is built from 14 residues. CDR1 and CDR2 from the germline V gene are SEHNR and FQNEAQ (reference sequence). The CDR3 is CASSRDTGGEKLFF. The CDR3, as DNA: TGTGCCAGCAGCCGTGACACGGGGGGCGAAAAACTGTTTTTT.

This chain links TRBV6-5 with TRBJ2-3; D might be TRBD1 (5 bases). Trimming took off 6 bases at V and 3 bases at J, with 10 bases between the two ends. The CDR3 is 13 amino acids. The germline V gene encodes CDR1 MNHEY and CDR2 SVGAGI. The CDR3 loop reads CASSAPGTDTQYF. CDR3 sequence (DNA): TGTGCCAGCAGCGCACCAGGGACAGATACGCAGTATTTT.

The J gene is TRBJ1-1, the V gene TRBV6-1; D remains ambiguous. There are 13 residues in the CDR3. V was clipped by 4 bases and J by 2 bases, with 8 bases between them. CDR1 and CDR2 (germline): MNHNS, SASEGT. The CDR3 loop is CASSGSENTEAFF. CDR3 nucleotide sequence: TGTGCCAGCAGTGGATCAGAAAACACTGAAGCTTTCTTT.

The chain is built from TRBV19 and TRBJ2-7; TRBD2 agrees at 11 bases. V shed 3 bases, J shed 4 bases, and the junction held 5 bases outside the gene matches. The germline CDR1 and CDR2 sequences are LNHDA and SQIVND (reference sequence). The CDR3 has 15 amino acids. CDR3 sequence: CASSITSGGPYEQYF. The DNA for the CDR3 is TGTGCCAGTAGTATCACTAGCGGGGGACCTTACGAGCAGTACTTC.

The table lists this clone with a few counts. J is TRBJ1-1 and V is TRBV14; the D gene is possibly TRBD1 (6 bases). The germline V gene has CDR1 SGHDN and CDR2 FVKESK. This CDR3 is built from 14 residues. V was shortened by 5 bases and J by 1 base, with 11 bases between the two germline ends. CDR3 loop: CASSEIQGNTEAFF. The CDR3 DNA follows: TGTGCCAGCAGCGAAATACAGGGGAACACTGAAGCTTTCTTT. Together with reference TRBV14 and TRBJ1-1, the CDR3 gives the full variable domain: EAGVTQFPSHSVIEKGQTVTLRCDPISGHDNLYWYRRVMGKEIKFLLHFVKESKQDESGMPNNRFLAERTGGTYSTLKVQPAELEDSGVYFCASSEIQGNTEAFFGQGTRLTVV.

This sequence joins TRBV30 and TRBJ2-7; TRBD1 matches 7 bases. V lost 3 bases, J lost 5 bases, and 10 bases stayed unmatched. The CDR3 runs to 14 residues. CDR1 is GTSNPN, CDR2 SVGIG, per germline (reference sequence). The CDR3 loop is CAWSPPGQTDEQYF. For the CDR3, the DNA is TGTGCCTGGAGCCCCCCGGGACAGACTGACGAGCAGTACTTC. Full variable domain (missing parts from reference TRBV30 and TRBJ2-7): SQTIHQWPATLVQPVGSPLSLECTVEGTSNPNLYWYRQAAGRGLQLLFYSVGIGQISSEVPQNLSASRPQDRQFILSSKKLLLSDSGFYLCAWSPPGQTDEQYFGPGTRLTVT.

This clone has more than one count but fewer than ten. The V and J genes are TRBV7-2 and TRBJ1-1; D unresolved. V lost 0 bases and J lost 7, with 9 bases in between. The CDR3 covers 13 residues. Per the germline V gene, CDR1 is SGHTA and CDR2 is FQGNSA. The CDR3 DNA sequence: TGTGCCAGCAGCTTAGCCCCCGGCGGTGAAGCTTTCTTT. This sequence encodes CASSLAPGGEAFF.

This clone was observed a few times. The V and J genes are TRBV29-1 and TRBJ2-1; the match to TRBD2 covers 13 bases. V lost 6 bases, J lost 4 bases, and 3 bases stayed unmatched. Germline-derived CDR1 and CDR2 are SQVTM and ANQGSEA. The CDR3 consists of 14 residues. The CDR3 spells CSVRTSGSYNEQFF. Here the CDR3 DNA reads TGCAGCGTGCGGACTAGCGGGAGTTACAATGAGCAGTTCTTC.

This clone was picked up many times. The V and J genes are TRBV19 and TRBJ1-5; tentatively, D is TRBD1 (5 bases). The CDR3 is 13 residues long. With 5 bases removed from V and 4 bases from J, the gap between germline ends came to 9 bases. Germline V lookup: CDR1 LNHDA, CDR2 SQIVND (reference sequence). The CDR3 loop is CASSPGINQPQHF. The CDR3 nucleotides read TGTGCCAGTAGTCCAGGGATAAATCAGCCCCAGCATTTT. Full variable domain (remainder filled in from reference TRBV19 and TRBJ1-5): DGGITQSPKYLFRKEGQNVTLSCEQNLNHDAMYWYRQDPGQGLRLIYYSQIVNDFQKGDIAEGYSVSREKKESFPLTVTSAQKNPTAFYLCASSPGINQPQHFGDGTRLSIL.

The chain links TRBV19 to TRBJ1-1; D not certain. Between the trimmed V and J ends, which lost 4 bases and 5 bases, there was a span of 11 bases. Germline V gene lookup returns CDR1 LNHDA and CDR2 SQIVND (reference sequence). The CDR3 has 13 residues. As DNA, the CDR3 is TGTGCCAGTAGTAAAGTCTTCGGGACTGAAGCTTTCTTT. It is translated as CASSKVFGTEAFF.

The genes are TRBV28 and TRBJ2-7, with 7 bases matching TRBD2. This CDR3 spans 14 amino acids. V was pared by 7 bases and J by 5 bases, with 11 bases of the junction left unmatched. Germline V CDR1 and CDR2: MDHEN, SYDVKM. CDR3 sequence reads: CASTSAGVGDEQYF. In DNA, the CDR3 is TGTGCCAGCACCTCTGCGGGGGTTGGGGACGAGCAGTACTTC.

V usage is TRBV2 and J usage is TRBJ1-4, with 8 bases matching TRBD1. Germline values: CDR1 SNHLY, CDR2 FYNNEI. The CDR3 covers 14 residues. With V trimmed by 6 bases and J by 4 bases, 4 bases remained unmatched. CDR3 sequence reads: CASRWTGLNEKLFF. Written as DNA, the CDR3 is TGTGCCAGCAGATGGACAGGGCTTAATGAAAAACTGTTTTTT.